Listed here are 31 T cell receptor beta chains from one sample, sequenced in a study of shared clonotypes between healthy human individuals. This table comes from immunoSEQ multiplex PCR, and its TCRdb copy is limited to in-frame clones, with some not included. The data contain over 2 million clones, roughly 94% of them seen just once; the ten biggest clones take up 0.1% to 0.15%. Sequencing was carried out using naive CD4+ T cells sorted from blood. The subset here: CD45RA+ positively selected. The receptors derive from a man aged 18 to 30 in good health.

The rearrangement joins TRBV7-2 to TRBJ2-7; D not resolved. The CDR3 totals 14 residues. Germline lookup yields CDR1 SGHTA and CDR2 FQGNSA. The V and J ends lost 6 bases and 2 bases respectively, with 14 bases between them. For the CDR3, the DNA is TGTGCCAGCAGTTCCAACCCCGGGCCCTACGAGCAGTACTTC. It yields the protein CASSSNPGPYEQYF.

The V and J genes are TRBV6-1 and TRBJ1-5; weak D call: TRBD1 (5 bases). CDR3 length: 14 amino acids. Trimming stripped 2 bases from V and 3 bases from J, with 8 bases between. Germline CDR1 and CDR2: MNHNS and SASEGT. CDR3 in DNA: TGTGCCAGCAGTGAAACACAGGACAATCAGCCCCAGCATTTT. It codes for CASSETQDNQPQHF.

The genes are TRBV18 and TRBJ2-2; D is undetermined. The CDR3 has 15 residues. Trimming took off 3 bases at V and 1 base at J, with 9 bases between the two ends. Germline V gives CDR1 KGHSH, CDR2 LQKENI. As DNA, the CDR3 is TGTGCCAGCTCACCGGGGATCATGAACACCGGGGAGCTGTTTTTT. Amino acid sequence: CASSPGIMNTGELFF.

The V and J genes are TRBV28 and TRBJ1-3; D is possibly TRBD1 (5 bases). CDR1 MDHEN and CDR2 SYDVKM come from the germline V gene. The CDR3 spans 15 residues. Trimming removed 4 bases at V and 0 bases at J, with 10 bases between. CDR3 nucleotides: TGTGCCAGCAGTTCCGGGACGTACTCTGGAAACACCATATATTTT. Protein: CASSSGTYSGNTIYF.

The V call is TRBV18, the J call TRBJ2-1; 14 bases are shared with TRBD2. The CDR3 runs 15 residues. Per the germline V gene, CDR1 is KGHSH and CDR2 is LQKENI. Trimming at V came to 3 bases and at J to 6 bases, leaving 1 base not matched to a gene. The CDR3 reads CASSPGTSGSNEQFF. The CDR3 bases are TGTGCCAGCTCACCGGGGACTAGCGGGAGCAATGAGCAGTTCTTC.

This chain links TRBV18 with TRBJ2-2; possible D gene TRBD2, 5 bases. Looked up from germline, CDR1 is KGHSH and CDR2 is LQKENI. The CDR3 is made up of 15 amino acids. V gave up 0 bases and J gave up 5 bases, with 10 bases separating them. As DNA, the CDR3 is TGTGCCAGCTCACCACCCCGGGGTGATACCGGGGAGCTGTTTTTT. Encoded protein: CASSPPRGDTGELFF.

The V gene is TRBV18, the J gene TRBJ2-3; D gene ambiguous. The germline V and J ends were trimmed by 3 bases and 2 bases, with 9 bases remaining between them. From germline, CDR1 is KGHSH and CDR2 LQKENI. The CDR3 totals 14 residues. The CDR3 spells CASSPTQITDTQYF. The CDR3 bases are TGTGCCAGCTCACCTACGCAGATCACAGATACGCAGTATTTT. Drawing the rest from reference TRBV18 and TRBJ2-3, the complete variable domain is NAGVMQNPRHLVRRRGQEARLRCSPMKGHSHVYWYRQLPEEGLKFMVYLQKENIIDESGMPKERFSAEFPKEGPSILRIQQVVRGDSAAYFCASSPTQITDTQYFGPGTRLTVL.

This clone was seen just once. The CDR3 DNA follows: TGCGCCAGCAGCCCACAGACAGGGTCTGATCAGCCCCAGCATTTT. Residues: CASSPQTGSDQPQHF. The chain is built from TRBV5-1 and TRBJ1-5; 7 positions match TRBD1. Germline CDR1 is SGHRS and CDR2 is YFSETQ. The CDR3 runs 15 residues. V lost 4 bases and J lost 5; bases outside the gene matches: 9.

The J gene is TRBJ1-3, the V gene TRBV19; unclear D gene. The germline CDR1 and CDR2 sequences are LNHDA and SQIVND (reference sequence). This CDR3 region has 14 residues. The V end was cut by 3 bases, the J end by 3 bases, with 9 bases between. The CDR3 reads CASSMREYGNTIYF. CDR3 nucleotide sequence: TGTGCCAGTAGTATGCGAGAATATGGAAACACCATATATTTT.

CDR3 sequence reads: CASHRTGQRNTEAFF. In DNA, the CDR3 is TGTGCCAGCCACAGGACAGGACAAAGGAACACTGAAGCTTTCTTT. The chain links TRBV2 to TRBJ1-1; 7 nucleotides match TRBD1. The V segment lost 8 bases and the J segment 1 base; nucleotides outside the gene matches: 10. CDR3 length: 15 residues. The germline CDR1 and CDR2 sequences are SNHLY and FYNNEI. The whole variable domain, filled in from reference TRBV2 and TRBJ1-1, reads EPEVTQTPSHQVTQMGQEVILRCVPISNHLYFYWYRQILGQKVEFLVSFYNNEISEKSEIFDDQFSVERPDGSNFTLKIRSTKLEDSAMYFCASHRTGQRNTEAFFGQGTRLTVV.

The V gene is TRBV29-1, the J gene TRBJ1-1; TRBD1 matches 7 bases. Germline values: CDR1 SQVTM, CDR2 ANQGSEA. The trim removed 1 base at V and 0 bases at J, leaving 11 bases unmatched. The CDR3 spans 17 residues. This chain's CDR3 is CSVEGGHRGVVNTEAFF. CDR3 DNA: TGCAGCGTTGAAGGGGGGCACAGGGGCGTAGTGAACACTGAAGCTTTCTTT.

This clone was seen a single time. This rearrangement joins TRBV10-1 to TRBJ2-1; D could derive from TRBD1 or TRBD2 (5 bases each). The CDR3 runs 15 residues. Trimming stripped 1 base from V and 5 bases from J, with 12 bases between. Germline CDR1 reads WNHNN; CDR2 reads SYGVQD (reference sequence). CDR3 in DNA: TGCGCCAGCAGTGAGTTGGGGGAGAGAGACAATGAGCAGTTCTTC. Its protein product is CASSELGERDNEQFF.

V is TRBV30 and J is TRBJ1-6; D not certain. The germline V gene has CDR1 GTSNPN and CDR2 SVGIG (reference sequence). The V and J ends lost 4 bases and 8 bases respectively, with 9 bases between them. CDR3 length equals 12 residues. The CDR3 reads CAWKRKDSPLHF. DNA for the CDR3: TGTGCCTGGAAAAGAAAGGATTCACCCCTCCACTTT. The complete variable domain, with remaining parts taken from reference TRBV30 and TRBJ1-6, reads SQTIHQWPATLVQPVGSPLSLECTVEGTSNPNLYWYRQAAGRGLQLLFYSVGIGQISSEVPQNLSASRPQDRQFILSSKKLLLSDSGFYLCAWKRKDSPLHFGNGTRLTVT.

This clone was seen once. The chain uses TRBV11-2 and TRBJ1-6; D ambiguous. The length of the CDR3 is 12 residues. V lost 3 bases and J lost 9, with 6 bases in between. Germline CDR1 reads SGHAT; CDR2 reads FQNNGV. DNA for the CDR3: TGTGCCAGCAGCTTCAATGGTTCACCCCTCCACTTT. This translates into CASSFNGSPLHF.

The V and J genes are TRBV14 and TRBJ2-3; 10 nucleotides agree with TRBD2. V gave up 5 bases and J gave up 4 bases; unmatched junction bases: 6. The CDR3 covers 15 residues. CDR1 SGHDN and CDR2 FVKESK come from the germline V gene. CDR3 protein: CASSMPGLAPDTQYF. The CDR3 coding sequence is TGTGCCAGCAGCATGCCGGGACTAGCGCCAGATACGCAGTATTTT. Full variable domain (outside the CDR3, taken from reference TRBV14 and TRBJ2-3): EAGVTQFPSHSVIEKGQTVTLRCDPISGHDNLYWYRRVMGKEIKFLLHFVKESKQDESGMPNNRFLAERTGGTYSTLKVQPAELEDSGVYFCASSMPGLAPDTQYFGPGTRLTVL.

The table lists this clone with a count of one. The V and J genes are TRBV7-9 and TRBJ2-7, with TRBD2 as a possible D gene (5 bases). There are 16 residues in the CDR3. V lost 5 bases and J 1 base, leaving 18 bases between the germline ends. Germline V lookup: CDR1 SEHNR, CDR2 FQNEAQ (reference sequence). CDR3 region: CASSILSQGGSYEQYF. CDR3 bases: TGTGCCAGCAGCATACTATCACAAGGAGGATCCTACGAGCAGTACTTC.

This chain links TRBV5-1 with TRBJ2-6; TRBD2 might be the D (6 bases). Germline CDR1 and CDR2: SGHRS and YFSETQ. The CDR3 runs to 16 residues. The V and J ends lost 0 bases and 2 bases respectively, with 9 bases between them. The CDR3 DNA reads TGCGCCAGCAGCTTGGTTGGCGGGGCTGGGGCCAACGTCCTGACTTTC. Its translation is CASSLVGGAGANVLTF.

V usage is TRBV30 and J usage is TRBJ1-2; D is unclear. Trimming shortened V by 2 bases and J by 8 bases, and 9 bases separated the two germline ends. CDR3 length: 11 residues. Germline V gene sequence: CDR1 GTSNPN, CDR2 SVGIG (reference sequence). CDR3 protein: CAWSSSVGYTF. The CDR3 region has the DNA TGTGCCTGGAGTAGTTCAGTCGGCTACACCTTC.

The chain combines TRBV7-9 with TRBJ2-1, with TRBD2 matching 8 bases. The CDR3 is 15 residues long. Per the germline V gene, CDR1 is SEHNR and CDR2 is FQNEAQ (reference sequence). Unmatched junction bases numbered 12, after V lost 5 bases and J lost 9 bases. This CDR3 reads CASSPPGGRTGEQFF. Written as DNA, the CDR3 is TGTGCCAGCAGCCCCCCGGGAGGGCGGACGGGTGAGCAGTTCTTC.

The chain recombines TRBV19 with TRBJ2-6, with D perhaps TRBD1 (6 bases). The V gene lost 4 bases and the J gene lost 2 bases, with 9 bases spanning the gap. There are 15 residues in the CDR3. Germline CDR1 and CDR2: LNHDA and SQIVND (reference sequence). CDR3 amino acids: CASSTRTAGANVLTF. CDR3 nucleotide sequence: TGTGCCAGTAGTACCCGGACAGCTGGGGCCAACGTCCTGACTTTC.

The CDR3 loop is CASSLRRGTEAFF. Written as DNA, the CDR3 is TGTGCCAGCAGCTTAAGAAGGGGGACTGAAGCTTTCTTT. The rearrangement links TRBV7-2 to TRBJ1-1; a weak D match, TRBD1 (6 bases). Per germline, CDR1 SGHTA and CDR2 FQGNSA. The CDR3 totals 13 residues. V lost 2 bases and J lost 5, with 9 bases in between.

The chain couples TRBV18 to TRBJ2-7; 7 positions match TRBD1. This CDR3 comprises 14 residues. Germline lookup yields CDR1 KGHSH and CDR2 LQKENI. J was trimmed by 3 bases and V by 4 bases; bases with no gene match: 6. DNA of the CDR3: TGTGCCAGCTCACGGGACAGCTTAAACTACGAGCAGTACTTC. Translating it yields CASSRDSLNYEQYF.

The chain recombines TRBV5-1 with TRBJ2-2; 9 bases line up with TRBD2. CDR3 length equals 16 residues. Germline V CDR1 and CDR2: SGHRS, YFSETQ. Unmatched junction bases numbered 7, after V lost 4 bases and J lost 3 bases. The CDR3 DNA reads TGCGCCAGCAGCCCCATAGCGGGAGTGTACACCGGGGAGCTGTTTTTT. It codes for CASSPIAGVYTGELFF.

This chain links TRBV6-5 with TRBJ1-2; D might be TRBD1 (5 bases). There are 13 residues in the CDR3. Per germline, CDR1 MNHEY and CDR2 SVGAGI. Trimming stripped 6 bases from V and 3 bases from J, with 11 bases between. The CDR3 loop is CASSRTQYYGYTF. The CDR3 bases are TGTGCCAGCAGCCGGACACAGTACTATGGCTACACCTTC.

J is TRBJ2-5 and V is TRBV6-5; 14 bases line up with TRBD2. V lost 4 bases, J lost 6 bases, and 7 bases stayed unmatched. Germline values: CDR1 MNHEY, CDR2 SVGAGI. This CDR3 has 16 residues. The chain's CDR3 is CASSSLGLAGGQTQYF. The CDR3 nucleotides are TGTGCCAGCAGTTCGCTAGGACTAGCGGGAGGTCAGACCCAGTACTTC.

This chain joins TRBV5-1 and TRBJ1-4; 11 bases agree with TRBD1. Germline V CDR1 and CDR2: SGHRS, YFSETQ. J lost 8 bases, V lost 4 bases, and 4 bases had no gene match. The CDR3 has 14 residues. As DNA, the CDR3 is TGCGCCAGCAGCATGGGACAGGGGGGCGAAAAACTGTTTTTT. Translating it yields CASSMGQGGEKLFF.

This chain uses TRBV7-2 with TRBJ2-7; the match to TRBD2 covers 8 bases. With V trimmed by 4 bases and J by 0 bases, 5 bases remained unmatched. Germline CDR1 reads SGHTA; CDR2 reads FQGNSA. This CDR3 is built from 15 residues. The CDR3 DNA follows: TGTGCCAGCAGCTCACGACTAGCGAGCTCCTACGAGCAGTACTTC. Translated: CASSSRLASSYEQYF.

V and J are TRBV2 and TRBJ2-1, with D perhaps assigned TRBD1 or TRBD2 (7 bases each). The germline V gene encodes CDR1 SNHLY and CDR2 FYNNEI. V was cut by 6 bases and J by 6 bases, with 21 bases left in between. The CDR3 has 16 amino acids. The CDR3 reads CASRDPQGGSVNEQFF. The CDR3 nucleotides read TGTGCCAGCAGGGACCCCCAGGGGGGGTCAGTCAATGAGCAGTTCTTC.

The V call is TRBV5-1, the J call TRBJ2-1; a weak D match, TRBD2 (6 bases). There are 11 residues in the CDR3. V gave up 3 bases and J gave up 12 bases, with 10 bases separating them. Per germline, CDR1 SGHRS and CDR2 YFSETQ. The CDR3, as DNA: TGCGCCAGCAGCTCGGGGGACCTGCAGTTCTTC. It codes for CASSSGDLQFF.

V usage is TRBV5-1 and J usage is TRBJ1-1; D remains unclear. The CDR3 totals 14 residues. Germline CDR1 reads SGHRS; CDR2 reads YFSETQ. V was cut by 3 bases and J by 4 bases, with 13 bases left in between. The CDR3 sequence is CASSSDLGGTEAFF. As DNA, the CDR3 is TGCGCCAGCAGCTCGGACCTAGGTGGCACTGAAGCTTTCTTT.

This clone was recorded many times. The genes are TRBV4-3 and TRBJ1-3; no definite D call. V was pared by 2 bases and J by 3 bases, with 17 bases between. CDR1 and CDR2 from the germline V gene are LGHNA and YSLEER. The CDR3 consists of 17 residues. The CDR3: CASSQIFHSAGGNTIYF. The CDR3 DNA reads TGCGCCAGCAGCCAAATTTTCCACTCGGCAGGTGGAAACACCATATATTTT.